These T cell receptor beta chains were read from a single sample in a study of T cells in Graves' hyperthyroidism and ophthalmopathy. Each CDR3 protein gets one entry after TCRdb re-called the multiplex PCR reads with MiXCR. Seen here are fewer than 400,000 distinct CDR3 sequences, around 25% observed once, and the top ten hold around 79%. Material for sequencing was blood. The receptors were gathered from a man in his fifties or sixties with Graves' hyperthyroidism. Both conserved end residues are part of each CDR3. A D gene is named only where the DNA matches it firmly. The size field is filled for only some rows; it gives once, few, many or a size class.

clone_size,v_call,j_call,d_call,cdr3_length,cdr3_aa,cdr3_nt
many,TRBV11-3,TRBJ2-5,NA,16,CASSLTWSQGKETQYF,TGTGCCAGCAGCCTTACCTGGTCGCAGGGAAAAGAGACCCAGTACTTC
few,TRBV6-8,TRBJ1-5,NA,14,CASSYSNGQGPQHF,TGTGCCAGCAGTTACTCGAACGGTCAAGGGCCCCAGCATTTT
NA,TRBV7-2,TRBJ2-7,NA,14,CASSLAYDFYEQYF,TGTGCCAGCAGCTTAGCGTACGATTTCTACGAGCAGTACTTC
few,TRBV28,TRBJ2-6,NA,17,CASSLEQAPSGANVLTF,TGTGCCAGCAGTTTGGAACAGGCACCCTCTGGGGCCAACGTCCTGACTTTC
NA,TRBV12-3/TRBV12-4,TRBJ2-5,TRBD1,13,CASRKTGVETQYF,TGTGCCAGCAGGAAGACAGGGGTAGAGACCCAGTACTTC
NA,TRBV14,TRBJ1-1,NA,12,CASSRTSAEAFF,TGTGCCAGCAGCAGGACAAGCGCTGAAGCTTTCTTT
many,TRBV20-1,TRBJ2-5,TRBD2,15,CSARDTSGRGETQYF,TGCAGTGCTAGGGATACCAGCGGGAGGGGAGAGACCCAGTACTTC
few,TRBV9,TRBJ2-1,TRBD2,15,CASSVEASGTNEQFF,TGTGCCAGCAGCGTAGAAGCTAGCGGGACGAATGAGCAGTTCTTC
few,TRBV28,TRBJ2-1,NA,15,CASSLAGEPYNEQFF,TGTGCCAGCAGTTTAGCAGGAGAACCATACAATGAGCAGTTCTTC
many,TRBV28,TRBJ1-1,TRBD1,15,CASSTARQGFTEAFF,TGTGCCAGCAGCACAGCCCGACAGGGATTCACTGAAGCTTTCTTT
few,TRBV5-1,TRBJ2-3,NA,17,CASSLARTADHTDTQYF,TGCGCCAGCAGCTTGGCCAGGACCGCGGATCACACAGATACGCAGTATTTT
many,TRBV18,TRBJ2-3,TRBD1,14,CASSRTGGTDTQYF,TGTGCCAGCAGCCGGACAGGGGGAACAGATACGCAGTATTTT
many,TRBV7-6,TRBJ2-5,NA,11,CASSLGGGKYF,TGTGCCAGCAGCTTAGGTGGGGGGAAGTACTTC
NA,TRBV20-1,TRBJ2-2,TRBD2,15,CSARVGGRASGELFF,TGCAGTGCTAGAGTCGGCGGGAGGGCCTCCGGGGAGCTGTTTTTT
many,TRBV12-3/TRBV12-4,TRBJ1-2,TRBD1,17,CASSSGTGGSMGYGYTF,TGTGCCAGCAGTTCCGGGACAGGGGGCAGCATGGGCTATGGCTACACCTTC
NA,TRBV6-5,TRBJ2-1,NA,13,CASSYLRYDEQFF,TGTGCCAGCAGTTACCTCCGATATGATGAGCAGTTCTTC
few,TRBV7-2,TRBJ2-5,TRBD2,16,CASSHPGTSAKETQYF,TGTGCCAGCAGCCACCCTGGTACTAGCGCTAAAGAGACCCAGTACTTC
many,TRBV12-3/TRBV12-4,TRBJ2-1,NA,14,CASTLSMTTNEQFF,TGTGCCAGCACCCTTTCGATGACTACCAATGAGCAGTTCTTC
NA,TRBV30,TRBJ1-5,NA,11,CAWSTGGPQHF,TGTGCCTGGAGTACTGGGGGGCCCCAGCATTTT
once,TRBV9,TRBJ1-2,NA,13,CASSGGRGYGYTF,TGTGCCAGCAGCGGGGGACGAGGATATGGCTACACCTTC
few,TRBV14,TRBJ2-3,NA,13,CASSQGRVDTQYF,TGTGCCAGCAGCCAAGGGAGGGTAGATACGCAGTATTTT
few,TRBV11-1,TRBJ2-2,TRBD1,16,CASSFEGQANTGELFF,TGTGCCAGCAGCTTTGAGGGACAGGCGAACACCGGGGAGCTGTTTTTT
few,TRBV24-1,TRBJ2-5,TRBD2,16,CATSEPSGSDQETQYF,TGTGCCACCAGTGAACCTAGCGGGAGTGATCAAGAGACCCAGTACTTC